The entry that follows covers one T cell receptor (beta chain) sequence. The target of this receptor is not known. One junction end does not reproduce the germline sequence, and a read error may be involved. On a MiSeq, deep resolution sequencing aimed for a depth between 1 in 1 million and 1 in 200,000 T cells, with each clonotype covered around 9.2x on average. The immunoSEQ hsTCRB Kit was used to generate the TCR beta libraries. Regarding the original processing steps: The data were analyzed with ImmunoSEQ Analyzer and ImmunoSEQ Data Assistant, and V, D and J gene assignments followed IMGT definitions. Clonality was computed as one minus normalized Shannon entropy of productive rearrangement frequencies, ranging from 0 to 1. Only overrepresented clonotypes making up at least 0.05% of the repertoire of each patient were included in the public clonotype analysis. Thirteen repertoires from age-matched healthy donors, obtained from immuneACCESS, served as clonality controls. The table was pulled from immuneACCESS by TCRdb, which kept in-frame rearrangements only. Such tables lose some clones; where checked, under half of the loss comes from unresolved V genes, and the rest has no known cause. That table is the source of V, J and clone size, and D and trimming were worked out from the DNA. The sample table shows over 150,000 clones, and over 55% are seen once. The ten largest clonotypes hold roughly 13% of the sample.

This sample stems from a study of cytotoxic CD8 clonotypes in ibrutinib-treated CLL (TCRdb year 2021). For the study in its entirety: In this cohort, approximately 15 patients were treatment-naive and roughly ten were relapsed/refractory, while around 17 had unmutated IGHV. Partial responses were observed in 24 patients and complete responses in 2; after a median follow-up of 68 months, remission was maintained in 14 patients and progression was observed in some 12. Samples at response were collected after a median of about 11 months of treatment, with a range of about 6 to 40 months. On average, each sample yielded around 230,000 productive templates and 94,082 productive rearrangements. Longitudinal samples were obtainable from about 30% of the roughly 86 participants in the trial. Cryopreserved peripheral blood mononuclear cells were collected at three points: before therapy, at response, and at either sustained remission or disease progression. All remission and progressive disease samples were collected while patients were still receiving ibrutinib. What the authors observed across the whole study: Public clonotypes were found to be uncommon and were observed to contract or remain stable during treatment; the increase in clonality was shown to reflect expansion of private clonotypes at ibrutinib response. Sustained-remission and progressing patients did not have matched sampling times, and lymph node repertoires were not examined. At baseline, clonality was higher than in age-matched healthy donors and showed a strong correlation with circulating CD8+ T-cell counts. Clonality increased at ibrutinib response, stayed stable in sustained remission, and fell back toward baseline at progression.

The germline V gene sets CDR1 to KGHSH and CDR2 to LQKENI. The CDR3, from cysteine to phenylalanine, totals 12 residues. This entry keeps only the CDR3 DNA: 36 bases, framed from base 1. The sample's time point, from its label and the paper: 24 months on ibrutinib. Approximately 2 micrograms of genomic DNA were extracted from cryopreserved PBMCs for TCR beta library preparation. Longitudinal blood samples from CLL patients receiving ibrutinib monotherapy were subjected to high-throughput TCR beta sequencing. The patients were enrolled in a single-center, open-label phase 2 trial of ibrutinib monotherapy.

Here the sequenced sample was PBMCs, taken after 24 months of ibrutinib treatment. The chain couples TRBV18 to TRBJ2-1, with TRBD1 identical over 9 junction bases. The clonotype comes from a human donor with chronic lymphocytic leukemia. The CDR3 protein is CASSPGQGYLLF. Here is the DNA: TGTGCCAGCTCACCGGGACAGGGTTATCTCCTCTTC.